This T cell receptor beta chain was found in a study of T cell responses to AZD1222 COVID-19 vaccine. Per the germline V gene, CDR1 is SGHNT and CDR2 is YYREEE (reference sequence). CDR3 length equals 15 residues. V was cut by 4 bases and J by 2 bases, with 16 bases left in between. Clones were sequenced by immunoSEQ multiplex PCR, and TCRdb holds only the in-frame ones, with some missing. The sample shows 35,000 to 50,000 clones, roughly 77% of them seen only once. The sample in question was peripheral blood, obtained 28 days after the second dose of the MenACWY control vaccine. The TCR sequence derives from an adult who received the MenACWY meningococcal vaccine as a control. The chain employs TRBV5-4 and TRBJ2-7; the D gene is possibly TRBD1 (5 bases). CDR3 amino acids: CASSPSILDTYEQYV. DNA for the CDR3: TGTGCCAGCAGCCCTTCAATTCTGGACACCTACGAGCAGTACGTC.